This T cell receptor beta chain was captured by sequencing in a study of blood T cell repertoires in COVID-19 (dated by TCRdb to about 2020). Study-wide context: Samples from collaborators originated in the United States, Italy and Spain and spanned both the acute and convalescent phases of COVID-19. The material from the prospective study consisted of cDNA or gDNA derived from T cells, B-cell-depleted T cells, or PBMCs. Deeply sampled blood TCRbeta repertoires from subjects exposed to, actively infected with, or recovered from COVID-19 were included in the dataset. The repertoires were released in a freely available public database meant as a resource for research on the immune response to SARS-CoV-2. Samples were obtained from the ongoing ImmuneRACE study (first 160 participants) and from about 1,300 subjects provided by 6 global collaborators. Sample metadata almost always included a de-identified subject ID, COVID-19 status, age in years and sex. Where HLA class I and class II types were available, the types were taken from metadata supplied by the sample provider, not from assay-based typing. The investigation overall reported the following: The amount of clinical and demographic metadata varied by source and participant and was provided uncurated.

TCRbeta CDR3 regions were amplified from genomic DNA using the immunoSEQ Assay, a bias-controlled multiplex PCR. Turning to the authors' computational methods: The number of nucleated cells in each sample was estimated by amplification of reference gene primers within the assay. To quantify the absolute abundance of each unique TCRbeta CDR3 rearrangement, sequence reads were collapsed and filtered. Productive Simpson clonality was computed per sample as the square root of Simpson's diversity index over productive rearrangements. TCRdb obtained this table from immuneACCESS and retained in-frame rearrangements with V and J assigned. These tables miss some clones; where compared with another copy, unresolved V genes account for less than half of the shortfall, and the remainder is unexplained. D and trimming were read from the DNA, whereas the V and J calls and clone size are those reported in that table. The sample table holds about 120,000 clones, of which approximately 83% were seen once. In total, the top ten clones hold approximately 0.77% of the sample.

Clipping removes 0 bases from V and 7 bases from J, with 3 as the unmatched junction base count. From a lookup of the germline V gene, CDR1 and CDR2 are WSHSY and SAAADI. The CDR3, cysteine through phenylalanine, is 15 amino acids long. Only the CDR3 DNA stays, 45 bases, in frame from base 1. The collaborating institutions used their own protocols to collect whole blood in K2EDTA tubes. For TCRbeta analysis, collaborator samples were shipped as frozen whole blood, as isolated PBMCs, or as DNA extracted from either sample type. For this clone: Its antigen remains undetermined. Base qualities are missing; no much larger clone stands one base away.

The receptor comes from a woman between 70 and 85 years old with acute or convalescent COVID-19. The sequence links TRBV10-2 to TRBJ2-5, with 12 middle bases fitting TRBD2. The sequenced sample consisted of peripheral blood. The DNA is TGCGCCAGCAGTGAGTCGCCTAGCGGGAGGGGGACCCAGTACTTC. It codes for CASSESPSGRGTQYF.